This is a list of T cell receptor beta chains from one sample in a study of blood T cells in healthy people across ages. TCRdb re-called the 5' RACE reads through MiXCR, storing one row per CDR3 protein. Of about 1,500,000 distinct CDR3 sequences in the sample, 35% to 45% were seen once. Input material: blood. Every receptor here comes from a woman between 18 and 30 years old in good health. The CDR3 runs from the conserved cysteine through the conserved F or W. The D gene is left open where the match is weak. Some rows have no size entry. The others give once, few or many, or a class for an expanded clone.

V	J	size	D	DNA	CDR3
TRBV27	TRBJ1-1	NA	TRBD1	TGTGCCAGCAGTTTCGGGGACAGTGAGGCTTTCTTT	CASSFGDSEAFF
TRBV5-1	TRBJ1-1	few	TRBD1	TGCGCCAGCAGCTTGAACGACAGGGGGTCTGGGAGCACTGAAGCTTTCTTT	CASSLNDRGSGSTEAFF
TRBV2	TRBJ2-7	NA	TRBD1	TGTGCCAGCAGTCCTGAGGACAGGGTCCACGAGCAGTACTTC	CASSPEDRVHEQYF
TRBV29-1	TRBJ2-7	few	NA	TGCAGCGCGGGGGTAGGTTACGAGCAGTACTTC	CSAGVGYEQYF
TRBV21-1	TRBJ2-5	few	NA	TGTGCCAGCAGCCCATGGGGCCGTCCTTCATCTCAAGAGACCCAGTACTTC	CASSPWGRPSSQETQYF
TRBV5-1	TRBJ2-7	few	TRBD1	TGCGCCAGCAGCTCCGGGACAGGGAACGACGAGCAGTACTTC	CASSSGTGNDEQYF
TRBV20-1	TRBJ1-1	NA	TRBD1	TGCAGTGCTAGACCCCCGGGACAGGGACTGAACACTGAAGCTTTCTTT	CSARPPGQGLNTEAFF
TRBV7-3	TRBJ2-1	few	TRBD1	TGTGCCAGCAGCTTAAGGGACAGGGGGCCTTTAAGGGAGGAGCAGTTCTTC	CASSLRDRGPLREEQFF
TRBV5-1	TRBJ1-2	few	NA	TGCGCCAGCAGCTTGGAACCCACGGCTAACTATGGCTACACCTTC	CASSLEPTANYGYTF
TRBV7-9	TRBJ2-2	NA	TRBD2	TGTGCCAGCAGCCCCACGGGACTAGCGGTTTCGGGGGAGCTGTTTTTT	CASSPTGLAVSGELFF
TRBV4-1	TRBJ2-1	many	NA	TGCGCCAGCAGCCCTTCCGCGGGGGCCGTCTACAATGAGCAGTTCTTC	CASSPSAGAVYNEQFF
TRBV5-1	TRBJ2-1	NA	TRBD2	TGCGCCAGCAGCCCGACTAGCGGGGGGGATGAGCAGTTCTTC	CASSPTSGGDEQFF
TRBV20-1	TRBJ2-4	many	TRBD2	TGCAGTGCCCCACTAGCGGGAGAAACAAGGGCCAAAAACATTCAGTACTTC	CSAPLAGETRAKNIQYF
TRBV7-7	TRBJ2-5	NA	NA	TGTGCCAGCAGCCACGGCAGGGTTGGAGAGACCCAGTACTTC	CASSHGRVGETQYF
TRBV4-2	TRBJ2-3	NA	TRBD2	TGTGCCAGCAGCGTAAGCGGGGGGGCGGAGGATACGCAGTATTTT	CASSVSGGAEDTQYF
TRBV5-6	TRBJ2-1	few	NA	TGTGCCAGCAGCTTGGGGCTAGATCATTATTACAATGAGCAGTTCTTC	CASSLGLDHYYNEQFF
TRBV28	TRBJ2-7	NA	NA	TGTGCCAGCAGTACCCCGGGGATCTCCTACGAGCAGTACTTC	CASSTPGISYEQYF
TRBV10-3	TRBJ1-1	NA	TRBD1	TGTGCCATCCGGGGACAGGGGGCTGGAGGCACTGAAGCTTTCTTT	CAIRGQGAGGTEAFF
TRBV20-1	TRBJ2-5	NA	TRBD2	TGCAGTGCCCAGGACACTAGCGATGAGACCCAGTACTTC	CSAQDTSDETQYF
TRBV4-2	TRBJ1-2	few	TRBD1	TGTGCCAGCAGCCAAGTGGGGGCAGGGGGCGGCTACACCTTC	CASSQVGAGGGYTF
TRBV7-9	TRBJ2-1	few	TRBD1	TGTGCCAGCAGCTTATGGAGGACAGGGGGCGACTACAATGAGCAGTTCTTC	CASSLWRTGGDYNEQFF
TRBV6-6	TRBJ2-7	few	NA	TGTGCCAGCAGTTACGGGCAGGGCACCGAATACGAGCAGTACTTC	CASSYGQGTEYEQYF
TRBV20-1	TRBJ2-7	few	TRBD2	TGCAGTGCTAGGAGTCTAGCGGGCCCCTACGAGCAGTACTTC	CSARSLAGPYEQYF
TRBV6-5	TRBJ1-3	NA	TRBD1	TGTGCCAGCAGTTACAGAACGGACTCTGGAGGGGGCTCGGGAAACACCATATATTTT	CASSYRTDSGGGSGNTIYF
TRBV10-3	TRBJ2-7	few	TRBD2	TGTGCCATCAGTGGGACTAGCGGGGGGGAAAACTCCTACGAGCAGTACTTC	CAISGTSGGENSYEQYF
TRBV6-1	TRBJ2-7	NA	TRBD2	TGTGCCACCCTCGCCTTACTAGCGGGGTCCTACGAGCAGTACTTC	CATLALLAGSYEQYF
TRBV28	TRBJ2-5	few	TRBD1	TGTGCCAGCACTCAGGGGGACAGACGGGAGACCCAGTACTTC	CASTQGDRRETQYF
TRBV28	TRBJ2-7	NA	TRBD1	TGTGCCAGCAGCCCCGGGACAGGGGTAAGCCATCCCTACGAGCAGTACTTC	CASSPGTGVSHPYEQYF
TRBV9	TRBJ1-1	few	TRBD1	TGTGCCAGCAGACCAAGGACAGGGGGTTTGAACACTGAAGCTTTCTTT	CASRPRTGGLNTEAFF
TRBV25-1	TRBJ1-1	few	TRBD1	TGTGCCAGCAGTGTCGTGGGGTTAGGGGGCGAAGCTTTCTTT	CASSVVGLGGEAFF
TRBV10-3	TRBJ2-7	few	NA	TGTGCCATCACAGGGGCCACTAACTACGAGCAGTACTTC	CAITGATNYEQYF
TRBV12-3/TRBV12-4	TRBJ1-4	NA	TRBD1	TGTGCCAGCAGTTTTCGGACAGGGGGCGAAAAACTGTTTTTT	CASSFRTGGEKLFF
TRBV20-1	TRBJ1-4	few	NA	TGCAGTGGGTATACAGTAACTAATGAAAAACTGTTTTTT	CSGYTVTNEKLFF
TRBV7-9	TRBJ1-2	NA	NA	TGTGCCAGCAGCTTAGATTCAGGGGTCTATGGCTACACCTTC	CASSLDSGVYGYTF
TRBV6-6	TRBJ1-2	NA	NA	TGTGCCATTCAACCCCGTGGGGGAAACTATGGCTACACCTTC	CAIQPRGGNYGYTF
TRBV4-2	TRBJ2-7	NA	NA	TGTGCCAGCAGCCAAGATAAGCTCGCCGAGCAGTACTTC	CASSQDKLAEQYF
TRBV30	TRBJ2-7	few	TRBD1	TGTGCCTGCAGGACAGGGGAACGGTACGAGCAGTACTTC	CACRTGERYEQYF
TRBV7-2	TRBJ2-7	NA	NA	TGTGCCAGCAGCTTAGAGGATTGGAGAGTTGAGCAGTACTTC	CASSLEDWRVEQYF
TRBV29-1	TRBJ2-5	few	NA	TGCAGCGTTGGACTAGGAACGGAGACCCAGTACTTC	CSVGLGTETQYF
TRBV14	TRBJ2-3	NA	NA	TGTGCCAAAGAGGCCAGAGGCACAGATACGCAGTATTTT	CAKEARGTDTQYF
TRBV7-2	TRBJ1-1	NA	TRBD1	TGTGCCAGCAGACTACAGGGGGTGAACACTGAAGCTTTCTTT	CASRLQGVNTEAFF
TRBV7-9	TRBJ2-3	NA	TRBD2	TGTGCCAGCAGCTTAATTCGGGGAGGGGGCACAGATACGCAGTATTTT	CASSLIRGGGTDTQYF
TRBV27	TRBJ1-5	NA	NA	TGTGCCAGCAGTCCCAAATCCCTACCAGATCATAGCAATCAGCCCCAGCATTTT	CASSPKSLPDHSNQPQHF
TRBV10-3	TRBJ1-1	few	NA	TGTGCCATCAGTGACGGTGCGAACACTGAAGCTTTCTTT	CAISDGANTEAFF
TRBV3-1	TRBJ2-3	NA	TRBD2	TGTGCCAGCAGCCCGACTAGCTATGCGCAGTATTTT	CASSPTSYAQYF
TRBV20-1	TRBJ2-1	NA	NA	TGCAGTGCTCTCCGGGACCGATCCAACAATGAGCAGTTCTTC	CSALRDRSNNEQFF
TRBV20-1	TRBJ1-6	once	TRBD1	TGCAGTGCTAGGGGTAGACAGGGGGATAATTCACCCCTCCACTTT	CSARGRQGDNSPLHF
TRBV29-1	TRBJ2-4	few	NA	TGCAGCGTTGAGGCAGTTCTAGCCAAAAACATTCAGTACTTC	CSVEAVLAKNIQYF
TRBV12-3/TRBV12-4	TRBJ2-1	NA	NA	TGTGCCAGCAGCTGGGGATACGTGCGGTTCTTC	CASSWGYVRFF
TRBV5-1	TRBJ1-2	once	TRBD1	TGCGCCAGCAGCCTAACAACAGGGGAGTATGGCTACACCTTC	CASSLTTGEYGYTF
TRBV20-1	TRBJ2-7	NA	NA	TGCAGTGCTAGAGGATTGATCTACGAGCAGTACTTC	CSARGLIYEQYF
TRBV20-1	TRBJ2-7	NA	TRBD1	TGCAGTGCTAGAGAATCAGGACAGGGTCGCGACTACGAGCAGTACTTC	CSARESGQGRDYEQYF
TRBV18	TRBJ2-7	few	NA	TGTGCCAGCTCACCACTCGAGGCAGAAGCCGAATACGAGCAGTACTTC	CASSPLEAEAEYEQYF